These 12 T cell receptor beta chains were sequenced from one sample in a study of T cells expressing NK-cell markers. Reanalyzing the 5' RACE reads, TCRdb keeps one entry per CDR3 protein, without DNA. This sample contains a few hundred thousand distinct CDR3 sequences. The sequencing input was blood T cells: a sorted CD56 or NKG2C T cell subset, CD4+ or CD8+ T cells, or bulk PBMC T cells (not recorded which). These receptor sequences come from a man between 18 and 35 years old in good health.

V gene TRBV20-1 combines with J gene TRBJ2-7; TCRdb reports TRBD2, a call that lacks DNA to check it against. The CDR3 extends over 13 amino acids. The germline V gene encodes CDR1 DFQATT and CDR2 SNEGSKA (reference sequence). The CDR3 spells CSARGGEDYEQYF.

The rearrangement uses TRBV9 and TRBJ1-5; TCRdb's assignment of TRBD1 cannot be checked, as there is no DNA. Germline V gene sequence: CDR1 SGDLS, CDR2 YYNGEE. The CDR3 covers 15 residues. CDR3 in amino acids: CASSPDPLGIQPQHF. The variable domain in full, completed from reference TRBV9 and TRBJ1-5, reads DSGVTQTPKHLITATGQRVTLRCSPRSGDLSVYWYQQSLDQGLQFLIQYYNGEERAKGNILERFSAQQFPDLHSELNLSSLELGDSALYFCASSPDPLGIQPQHFGDGTRLSIL.

The chain combines TRBV28 with TRBJ2-7; TCRdb names TRBD1, which stays unverified in the absence of DNA. The CDR3 sequence is 15 residues long. CDR1 and CDR2 (germline): MDHEN, SYDVKM. CDR3 protein: CASRKRQGGTYEQYF.

V gene TRBV7-6 combines with J gene TRBJ2-3; TCRdb picks TRBD1, but there is no DNA to check that call. The germline V gene encodes CDR1 SGHVS and CDR2 FNYEAQ. The CDR3 sequence is 12 residues long. CDR3 region: CASSSRTGAQYF.

The CDR3 reads CASKTGTYSNQPQHF. The rearrangement joins TRBV2 to TRBJ1-5; the D call from TCRdb, TRBD1, cannot be confirmed without DNA. The CDR3 is made up of 15 amino acids. Per germline, CDR1 SNHLY and CDR2 FYNNEI.

The rearrangement links TRBV10-2 to TRBJ2-7; TCRdb names TRBD1, which stays unverified in the absence of DNA. Germline-derived CDR1 and CDR2 are WSHSY and SAAADI. This CDR3 region has 16 residues. The CDR3 loop reads CASSDTGGAISYEQYF.

This sequence joins TRBV12-3 or TRBV12-4 and TRBJ2-1; TCRdb lists TRBD2, though no DNA is available to test this call. The CDR3 is 17 residues long. The CDR3 sequence: CASSLGEVAGVYNEQFF.

The genes are TRBV20-1 and TRBJ2-3; the TCRdb call, TRBD1, lacks DNA for checking. Germline lookup yields CDR1 DFQATT and CDR2 SNEGSKA (reference sequence). CDR3 length: 14 residues. CDR3 amino acids: CSAPSGGRGYAQYF.

The V and J genes are TRBV6-2 or TRBV6-3 and TRBJ2-7. This CDR3 region has 14 residues. The germline V gene encodes CDR1 MNHEY and CDR2 SVGEGT. The CDR3 sequence is CASSYGLATYEQYF.

The rearrangement joins TRBV21-1 to TRBJ1-3. TRBV21-1 constitutes a pseudogene. The CDR3 is made up of 16 amino acids. The CDR3: CASSKREGHSGNTIYF.

The V and J genes are TRBV7-3 and TRBJ2-1; the TCRdb D gene call, TRBD2, has no DNA to confirm it. The CDR3 runs to 17 residues. The germline gives CDR1 SGHTA, CDR2 FQGTGA. CDR3 amino acids: CASSFRTSGSHGDEQFF.

The gene calls are TRBV5-1 and TRBJ2-1; checking the TCRdb D call of TRBD2 is not possible without DNA. The CDR3 totals 15 residues. From germline, CDR1 is SGHRS and CDR2 YFSETQ. CDR3 region: CASSLALAGVFEQFF.